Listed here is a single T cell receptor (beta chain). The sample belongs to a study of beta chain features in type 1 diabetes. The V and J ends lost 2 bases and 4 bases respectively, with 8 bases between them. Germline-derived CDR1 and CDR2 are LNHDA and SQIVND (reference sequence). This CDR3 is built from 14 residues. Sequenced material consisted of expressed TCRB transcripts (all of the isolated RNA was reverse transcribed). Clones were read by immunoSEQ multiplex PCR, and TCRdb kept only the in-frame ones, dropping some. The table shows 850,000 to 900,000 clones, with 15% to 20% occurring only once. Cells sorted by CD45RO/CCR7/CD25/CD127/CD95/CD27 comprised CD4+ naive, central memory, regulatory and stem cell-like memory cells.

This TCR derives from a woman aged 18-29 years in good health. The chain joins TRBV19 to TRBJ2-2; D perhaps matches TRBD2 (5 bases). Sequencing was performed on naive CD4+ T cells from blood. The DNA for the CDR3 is TGTGCCAGTAGTATACAGAGGGTCACCGGGGAGCTGTTTTTT. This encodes CASSIQRVTGELFF.